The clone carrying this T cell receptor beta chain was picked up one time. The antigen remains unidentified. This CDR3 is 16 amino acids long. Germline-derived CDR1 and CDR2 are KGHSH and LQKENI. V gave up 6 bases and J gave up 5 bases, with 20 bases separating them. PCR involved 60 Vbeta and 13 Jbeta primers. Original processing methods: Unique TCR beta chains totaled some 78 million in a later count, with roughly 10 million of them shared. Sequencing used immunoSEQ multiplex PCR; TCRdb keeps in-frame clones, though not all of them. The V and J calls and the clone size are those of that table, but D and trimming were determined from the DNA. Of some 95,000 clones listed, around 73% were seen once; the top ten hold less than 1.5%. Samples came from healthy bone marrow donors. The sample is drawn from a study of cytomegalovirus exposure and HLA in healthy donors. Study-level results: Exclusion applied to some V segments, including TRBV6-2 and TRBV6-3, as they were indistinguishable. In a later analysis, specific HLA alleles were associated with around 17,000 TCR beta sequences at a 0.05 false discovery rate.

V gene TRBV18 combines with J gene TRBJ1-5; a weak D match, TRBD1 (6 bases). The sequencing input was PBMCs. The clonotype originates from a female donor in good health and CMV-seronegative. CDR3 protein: CASSLNRVGSDQPQHF. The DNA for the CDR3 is TGTGCCAGCTCCCTCAACAGGGTGGGAAGCGATCAGCCCCAGCATTTT. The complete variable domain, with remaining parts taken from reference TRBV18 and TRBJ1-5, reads NAGVMQNPRHLVRRRGQEARLRCSPMKGHSHVYWYRQLPEEGLKFMVYLQKENIIDESGMPKERFSAEFPKEGPSILRIQQVVRGDSAAYFCASSLNRVGSDQPQHFGDGTRLSIL.